One sample yielded the 31 T cell receptor beta chains listed below, sequenced in a study of T cell responses to AZD1222 COVID-19 vaccine. Assay: immunoSEQ multiplex PCR; the TCRdb copy retains only in-frame clones and omits some. The table shows more than 150,000 clones, with around 88% occurring only once. The sample in question was peripheral blood, obtained on day 0 of AZD1222 vaccination. The receptors here all came from an adult in good health.

This clone is a singleton in its sample. The chain employs TRBV9 and TRBJ1-3; TRBD1 might be the D (5 bases). Germline CDR1 and CDR2: SGDLS and YYNGEE. This CDR3 is 15 amino acids long. Trimming removed 0 bases from V and 9 bases from J, with 16 bases in between. The CDR3: CASSVEGTARSTIYF. CDR3 sequence (DNA): TGTGCCAGCAGCGTAGAAGGGACGGCACGCAGCACCATATATTTT. The entire variable domain, with the rest obtained from reference TRBV9 and TRBJ1-3, is as follows: DSGVTQTPKHLITATGQRVTLRCSPRSGDLSVYWYQQSLDQGLQFLIQYYNGEERAKGNILERFSAQQFPDLHSELNLSSLELGDSALYFCASSVEGTARSTIYFGEGSWLTVV.

The rearrangement links TRBV5-5 to TRBJ1-1, with no clear D. Per the germline V gene, CDR1 is SGHKS and CDR2 is YYEKEE (reference sequence). The V end lost 0 bases, the J end lost 0 bases, and 3 bases lay between the germline ends. The CDR3 sequence is 13 residues long. In DNA, the CDR3 is TGTGCCAGCAGCTTGGATATGAACACTGAAGCTTTCTTT. Translation gives CASSLDMNTEAFF.

This clone occurred a few times. V and J are TRBV19 and TRBJ1-1; maybe TRBD1 (6 bases). Trimming shortened V by 0 bases and J by 4 bases, and 15 bases separated the two germline ends. This CDR3 region has 16 residues. Germline lookup yields CDR1 LNHDA and CDR2 SQIVND (reference sequence). The CDR3 DNA is TGTGCCAGTAGTATAGACGGGGCAGGGGCGAGCACTGAAGCTTTCTTT. It is translated as CASSIDGAGASTEAFF.

This chain connects TRBV5-1 to TRBJ2-7; possible D gene TRBD2, 5 bases. CDR3 length: 13 amino acids. Trimming removed 1 base from V and 2 bases from J, with 7 bases in between. Germline CDR1 and CDR2: SGHRS and YFSETQ. CDR3 nucleotides: TGCGCCAGCAGCTTGACTAGTCCCTACGAGCAGTACTTC. Its protein product is CASSLTSPYEQYF.

The chain uses TRBV3-1 (or the pseudogene TRBV3-2) and TRBJ2-7, with 7 bases fitting TRBD1. The ends lost 0 bases at V and 4 bases at J; junction bases unmatched: 18. The CDR3 has 19 residues. Germline assignment: CDR1 LGHDT and CDR2 YNNKEL (reference sequence). As DNA, the CDR3 is TGTGCCAGCAGCCAAGATCTGGTAAAAGGACAGGTCATATTATACGAGCAGTACTTC. The encoded protein is CASSQDLVKGQVILYEQYF.

For the CDR3, the DNA is TGTGCCATTCCAGGTCGTGGCAATGAGCAGTTCTTC. Translation: CAIPGRGNEQFF. The chain recombines TRBV2 with TRBJ2-1; D not resolved. CDR3 size: 12 residues. The germline V gene has CDR1 SNHLY and CDR2 FYNNEI. Trimming stripped 10 bases from V and 6 bases from J, with 13 bases between.

This clone was counted once. The chain combines TRBV10-1 with TRBJ1-3, with no clear D. V was trimmed by 6 bases and J by 1 base, leaving 10 bases between them. CDR3 length equals 14 residues. Germline values: CDR1 WNHNN, CDR2 SYGVQD (reference sequence). CDR3 sequence (DNA): TGCGCCAGCAGCGCCGATGGGTCTGGAAACACCATATATTTT. It yields the protein CASSADGSGNTIYF.

V gene TRBV5-1 combines with J gene TRBJ2-3; 8 nucleotides match TRBD1. CDR1 and CDR2 from the germline V gene are SGHRS and YFSETQ. This CDR3 spans 17 amino acids. V shed 0 bases and J 5 bases; nucleotides not matched to a gene: 11. The CDR3 sequence: CASSLVAPPGGVDTQYF. CDR3 nucleotides: TGCGCCAGCAGCTTGGTAGCCCCCCCAGGGGGCGTAGATACGCAGTATTTT.

This clone has a single count. V gene TRBV19 combines with J gene TRBJ1-5; D is ambiguous. In germline, CDR1 is LNHDA, CDR2 SQIVND (reference sequence). The CDR3 runs to 14 residues. With 6 bases removed from V and 0 bases from J, the gap between germline ends came to 9 bases. This CDR3 reads CASRREYSNQPQHF. The CDR3 DNA is TGTGCCAGTAGACGGGAGTATAGCAATCAGCCCCAGCATTTT.

This chain joins TRBV6-5 and TRBJ2-2; D not resolved. The CDR3 loop spans 13 amino acids. The V end lost 6 bases, the J end lost 0 bases, and 5 bases lay between the germline ends. Germline V gene lookup returns CDR1 MNHEY and CDR2 SVGAGI. CDR3 in DNA: TGTGCCAGCAGACTCTCGAACACCGGGGAGCTGTTTTTT. Its protein is CASRLSNTGELFF.

V usage is TRBV12-3 or TRBV12-4 and J usage is TRBJ1-1; D unresolved. The CDR3 is 13 residues long. The ends were cut back, 5 bases at V and 1 base at J, with 8 bases in the middle. The CDR3 bases are TGTGCCAGCAGTCTAACATCGAACACTGAAGCTTTCTTT. Amino acids: CASSLTSNTEAFF.

The chain links TRBV3-1 (or the pseudogene TRBV3-2) to TRBJ2-7, with D unclear. The CDR3 is 16 residues long. V was clipped by 0 bases and J by 2 bases, with 14 bases between them. Looked up from germline, CDR1 is LGHDT and CDR2 is YNNKEL (reference sequence). The CDR3 sequence is CASSQEEFPYTYEQYF. The CDR3 DNA sequence: TGTGCCAGCAGCCAAGAGGAATTTCCTTATACCTACGAGCAGTACTTC.

This clone was recorded only once. The CDR3 here is CASSFARGGYEQYF. The CDR3 DNA reads as TGTGCCAGCAGTTTTGCGCGGGGGGGCTACGAGCAGTACTTC. The chain joins TRBV27 to TRBJ2-7; 9 positions match TRBD2. There are 14 residues in the CDR3. The germline gives CDR1 MNHEY, CDR2 SMNVEV (reference sequence). V shed 3 bases and J 3 bases; nucleotides not matched to a gene: 3.

This chain links TRBV4-3 with TRBJ2-2; possibly TRBD1 for D (6 bases). Between the trimmed V and J ends, which lost 6 bases and 3 bases, there was a span of 14 bases. The germline V gene encodes CDR1 LGHNA and CDR2 YSLEER. The CDR3 runs 15 residues. The CDR3 sequence is CASRDREGDTGELFF. The CDR3 nucleotides read TGCGCCAGCAGGGATCGAGAGGGGGACACCGGGGAGCTGTTTTTT.

The V gene is TRBV9, the J gene TRBJ2-3; no reliable D call. CDR3 size: 12 residues. V was pared by 3 bases and J by 9 bases, with 11 bases between. Germline loops: CDR1 SGDLS, CDR2 YYNGEE. This CDR3 is CASSDGLSTQYF. The CDR3 DNA is TGTGCCAGCAGCGACGGGTTGTCGACGCAGTATTTT.

The gene calls are TRBV18 and TRBJ2-3; 10 bases fit TRBD2. Trimming at V came to 2 bases and at J to 4 bases, leaving 9 bases not matched to a gene. The CDR3 totals 17 residues. CDR1 and CDR2 from the germline V gene are KGHSH and LQKENI. The DNA for the CDR3 is TGTGCCAGCTCACCAGAATTCGGACTAGCGGTGGCAGATACGCAGTATTTT. Translation: CASSPEFGLAVADTQYF. Complete variable domain (other parts from reference TRBV18 and TRBJ2-3): NAGVMQNPRHLVRRRGQEARLRCSPMKGHSHVYWYRQLPEEGLKFMVYLQKENIIDESGMPKERFSAEFPKEGPSILRIQQVVRGDSAAYFCASSPEFGLAVADTQYFGPGTRLTVL.

This chain joins TRBV29-1 and TRBJ2-3; possibly TRBD2 for D (5 bases). Germline V gene lookup returns CDR1 SQVTM and CDR2 ANQGSEA. V shed 1 base and J shed 4 bases, with 12 bases lying between them. The CDR3 runs 14 residues. The CDR3 DNA reads as TGCAGCGTTGAAGCCTCACTAGGCCCAGATACGCAGTATTTT. Its protein product is CSVEASLGPDTQYF.

There are a few counts of this clone. V and J are TRBV3-1 (or the pseudogene TRBV3-2) and TRBJ2-6; D uncertain. This CDR3 region has 15 residues. Germline loops: CDR1 LGHDT, CDR2 YNNKEL (reference sequence). Trimming cost V 5 bases and J 0 bases, with 8 bases left between them. CDR3 region: CASSTNPSGANVLTF. CDR3 coding DNA: TGTGCCAGCAGCACGAACCCCTCTGGGGCCAACGTCCTGACTTTC.

This chain connects TRBV19 to TRBJ1-1, with a tentative D call TRBD1 (5 bases). Germline CDR1 and CDR2: LNHDA and SQIVND (reference sequence). The CDR3 totals 16 residues. With 3 bases removed from V and 4 bases from J, the gap between germline ends came to 18 bases. The CDR3 reads CASSIPRGARGTEAFF. CDR3 DNA sequence: TGTGCCAGTAGTATCCCACGCGGGGCGCGGGGCACTGAAGCTTTCTTT.

The chain has TRBV5-6 and TRBJ2-5; 7 positions match TRBD1. The V and J ends lost 3 bases and 1 base, in that order; junction bases with no gene match: 9. This CDR3 is built from 16 residues. CDR1 SGHDT and CDR2 YYEEEE come from the germline V gene. The CDR3 DNA reads as TGTGCCAGCAGCTCCGTGGGGACAGACTTCCAAGAGACCCAGTACTTC. This encodes CASSSVGTDFQETQYF.

The chain uses TRBV18 and TRBJ1-5, with 8 bases that match TRBD1. J lost 8 bases, V lost 5 bases, and 8 bases had no gene match. The CDR3 has 14 amino acids. The germline gives CDR1 KGHSH, CDR2 LQKENI. The CDR3 DNA reads TGTGCCAGCTCAACTCGCAGGGGGCCGGAGCCCCAGCATTTT. It translates to CASSTRRGPEPQHF.

In the case of this clone: The sample has other DNA sequences that encode this CDR3 too. The rearrangement joins TRBV30 to TRBJ1-5; TRBD1 might be the D (5 bases). This CDR3 contains 13 residues. Germline assignment: CDR1 GTSNPN and CDR2 SVGIG (reference sequence). Trimming pared 2 bases from V and 7 bases from J, leaving 12 bases between. CDR3 bases: TGTGCCTGGAGTAGCCGGGGCCGACAGCCCCAGCATTTT. As protein: CAWSSRGRQPQHF.

This chain uses TRBV5-1 with TRBJ2-2, with 12 bases lining up with TRBD1. From germline, CDR1 is SGHRS and CDR2 YFSETQ. Losses at the gene ends were 0 bases for V and 6 bases for J; bases not matched to a gene: 3. The CDR3 has 16 residues. As DNA, the CDR3 is TGCGCCAGCAGCTTGGTGGGACAGGGGGCCGCCGGGGAGCTGTTTTTT. It specifies CASSLVGQGAAGELFF.

This chain links TRBV30 with TRBJ2-3; no clear D gene. V was cut by 4 bases and J by 3 bases, with 14 bases left in between. CDR3 length equals 14 residues. CDR1 and CDR2 from the germline V gene are GTSNPN and SVGIG (reference sequence). CDR3 in amino acids: CAWNQGIVTDTQYF. CDR3 DNA sequence: TGTGCCTGGAACCAAGGGATTGTGACAGATACGCAGTATTTT.

This clone was detected ten times or more. The genes are TRBV19 and TRBJ1-2, with D perhaps TRBD1 (5 bases). Germline-derived CDR1 and CDR2 are LNHDA and SQIVND (reference sequence). The CDR3 loop spans 11 amino acids. Trimming removed 8 bases from V and 9 bases from J, with 13 bases in between. CDR3 residues: CASLGGFSYTF. In DNA, the CDR3 is TGTGCCAGTCTCGGGGGGTTCAGCTACACCTTC.

The chain couples TRBV28 to TRBJ2-7, with 9 bases matching TRBD1. The CDR3 is 14 amino acids. Trimming took 4 bases from V and 0 from J; bases not matched to a gene: 1. Germline V CDR1 and CDR2: MDHEN, SYDVKM. CDR3 in amino acids: CASSYRGRSYEQYF. Written as DNA, the CDR3 is TGTGCCAGCAGTTACAGGGGGCGCTCCTACGAGCAGTACTTC.

The V call is TRBV27, the J call TRBJ1-5; D is ambiguous. Germline-derived CDR1 and CDR2 are MNHEY and SMNVEV (reference sequence). V was cut by 2 bases and J by 0 bases, with 8 bases left in between. The CDR3 has 15 residues. Here the CDR3 reads CASSLGVASNQPQHF. The CDR3 region has the DNA TGTGCCAGCAGTTTAGGTGTAGCTAGCAATCAGCCCCAGCATTTT.

This chain links TRBV6-5 with TRBJ2-3; maybe TRBD2 (7 bases). From germline, CDR1 is MNHEY and CDR2 SVGAGI. The CDR3 is 16 residues long. V lost 0 bases and J 0 bases, leaving 10 bases between the germline ends. CDR3 region: CASSYSRGASTDTQYF. CDR3 nucleotides: TGTGCCAGCAGTTACTCCCGGGGGGCAAGCACAGATACGCAGTATTTT.

This clone showed up just once. V and J are TRBV5-1 and TRBJ1-4; the D gene is possibly TRBD1 (5 bases). This CDR3 spans 18 amino acids. V lost 4 bases and J 0 bases, leaving 19 bases between the germline ends. Per germline, CDR1 SGHRS and CDR2 YFSETQ. The CDR3 bases are TGCGCCAGCAGCAAACCAACAGGAGAGGGCCCAACTAATGAAAAACTGTTTTTT. It is translated as CASSKPTGEGPTNEKLFF.

The V gene is TRBV5-1, the J gene TRBJ2-4, with D possibly being TRBD1 (6 bases). Germline V gene data show CDR1 as SGHRS and CDR2 as YFSETQ. Trimming shortened V by 0 bases and J by 8 bases, and 12 bases separated the two germline ends. The CDR3 sequence is 14 residues long. Written as DNA, the CDR3 is TGCGCCAGCAGCTTGGTCGGCAGGGGAGACATTCAGTACTTC. Amino acids: CASSLVGRGDIQYF.

This rearrangement joins TRBV4-1 to TRBJ1-5; 8 bases are shared with TRBD1. The CDR3 has 18 amino acids. V was pared by 4 bases and J by 3 bases, with 14 bases of the junction left unmatched. Germline assignment: CDR1 MGHRA and CDR2 YSYEKL. In nucleotides, the CDR3 is TGCGCCAGCAGCCTAAAGGTGACAGGGGTGGGCTTCAATCAGCCCCAGCATTTT. This sequence encodes CASSLKVTGVGFNQPQHF.